Listed below are T cell receptor beta chains from one sample, sequenced in a study of OX40 agonist ivuxolimab in advanced cancers. Generated by immunoSEQ multiplex PCR, the TCRdb table keeps only in-frame clones and is missing some. The sample contains 53,000 or so clones, 60% to 80% of which appear only once. The sample consisted of CD4+ or CD8+ T cells sorted from blood, taken in a trial of the OX40 agonist ivuxolimab. Receptors were obtained from an adult with an advanced solid tumor such as melanoma, head and neck, liver or kidney cancer. The CDR3 runs from the conserved cysteine through the conserved F or W. The D gene is left open where the match is weak. Clone size appears in some rows only: once, few, many, or a class for an expanded clone.

abundance	d_gene	v_gene	j_gene	CDR3nt	CDR3aa
NA	NA	TRBV28	TRBJ2-7	TGTGCCAGCAGCCTACCACTGGCCTACTACGAGCAGTACTTC	CASSLPLAYYEQYF
once	NA	TRBV9	TRBJ2-3	TGTGCCAGCAGCCCCCGCTCGGGCGCCTTAGCGGGCACAGATACGCAGTATTTT	CASSPRSGALAGTDTQYF
NA	NA	TRBV29-1	TRBJ1-3	TGCAGCGTGGGGGGCTTCGGAAACACCATATATTTT	CSVGGFGNTIYF
NA	TRBD2	TRBV27	TRBJ2-3	TGTGCCAGCAGTCTCCTAGGGAGCGGGGGAAAGACAGATACGCAGTATTTT	CASSLLGSGGKTDTQYF
once	NA	TRBV10-2	TRBJ2-7	TGCGCCAGCAGTGTCTCTAGCCGGTACGAGCAGTACTTC	CASSVSSRYEQYF
NA	NA	TRBV15	TRBJ2-1	TGTGCCACCAGCAGAGAAAGTGGAAGGTCTACTCGGGGTGAGCAGTTCTTC	CATSRESGRSTRGEQFF
NA	NA	TRBV12-5	TRBJ1-5	TGTGCTAGTGCCCAGGGAGACACAATCAATCAGCCCCAGCATTTT	CASAQGDTINQPQHF
NA	TRBD1	TRBV11-2	TRBJ2-7	TGTGCCAGCAGCTTAGCATCGGGACAGGGCTACGAGCAGTACTTC	CASSLASGQGYEQYF
NA	NA	TRBV6-5	TRBJ2-2	TGTGCCAGCAGTTATATGACCACCGGGGAGCTGTTTTTT	CASSYMTTGELFF
NA	NA	TRBV7-8	TRBJ2-2	TGTGCCAGCAGCTTAACAGTGAACACCGGGGAGCTGTTTTTT	CASSLTVNTGELFF
once	NA	TRBV29-1	TRBJ1-1	TGCAGCGTTGTCGAGGTCGGGGCTTTCTTT	CSVVEVGAFF
NA	NA	TRBV19	TRBJ1-5	TGTGCCAGTAGTTCAGGGTCCGACGGGCAGCCCCAGCATTTT	CASSSGSDGQPQHF
NA	NA	TRBV28	TRBJ2-7	TGTGCCAGCAGTTTCTCCGGGCCGAGCTCCTACGAGCAGTACTTC	CASSFSGPSSYEQYF
once	TRBD2	TRBV11-2	TRBJ2-3	TGTGCCAGCAGCCCCCTAGCGGGAAGGGAAGATACGCAGTATTTT	CASSPLAGREDTQYF
NA	TRBD2	TRBV2	TRBJ2-2	TGTGCCAGCAGCTCGGGGGGGGTCGCCGGGGAGCTGTTTTTT	CASSSGGVAGELFF
few	TRBD1	TRBV19	TRBJ1-5	TGTGCCAGTACGGAGACAGGGGTCCCCAATCAGCCCCAGCATTTT	CASTETGVPNQPQHF
NA	NA	TRBV2	TRBJ2-3	TGTGCCAGCAGTGCGGCGCGGACCATCACAGATACGCAGTATTTT	CASSAARTITDTQYF
NA	TRBD1	TRBV7-9	TRBJ1-2	TGTGCCAGCAGCTTAGAACAGGGGATTAAGCGCTATGGCTACACCTTC	CASSLEQGIKRYGYTF
NA	NA	TRBV27	TRBJ2-5	TGTGCCAGCAGTTTATTTGCCAGGGGCGCCCAGTACTTC	CASSLFARGAQYF
NA	NA	TRBV18	TRBJ1-1	TGTGCCAGCTCACCCTCCGCAGCGCACAACACTGAAGCTTTCTTT	CASSPSAAHNTEAFF
few	TRBD1	TRBV27	TRBJ2-1	TGTGCCAGCAGTACCAACAGGGGGCGCGGGAATGAGCAGTTCTTC	CASSTNRGRGNEQFF
NA	TRBD1	TRBV4-3	TRBJ2-1	TGCGCCAGCAGCCTGCACCTGGGACAGGTTGTCAATGAGCAGTTCTTC	CASSLHLGQVVNEQFF
NA	NA	TRBV11-2	TRBJ2-3	TGTGCCAGCCAATACGGGCGGACAGATACGCAGTATTTT	CASQYGRTDTQYF
NA	TRBD1	TRBV28	TRBJ1-5	TGTGCCAGCAGTTGGGAGGGGACAGGGGGCGCAAAGCAGCCCCAGCATTTT	CASSWEGTGGAKQPQHF
NA	NA	TRBV5-6	TRBJ2-2	TGTGCCAGCAGCGGCAGGGGGAGGGCCGGGGAGCTGTTTTTT	CASSGRGRAGELFF
once	NA	TRBV27	TRBJ2-2	TGTGCCAGCACCCGCGACAGTACTTTGAACACCGGGGAGCTGTTTTTT	CASTRDSTLNTGELFF
NA	NA	TRBV5-1	TRBJ1-1	TGCGCCAGCAGGGAAGACCTTACAACACGGGCTGAAGCTTTCTTT	CASREDLTTRAEAFF
NA	NA	TRBV5-1	TRBJ2-7	TGCGCCAGCAGCTTGGCGGGCCAGGAGGGCGAGCAGTACTTC	CASSLAGQEGEQYF